Here is one TCR beta chain with its context. No cognate antigen has been identified for it. One base away there is no much larger clone; base qualities are not given. The CDR1 and CDR2 encoded by the germline V gene (reference sequence) are DFQATT and SNEGSKA. The V end loses 3 bases and the J end loses 4 bases, and a stretch of 7 bases separates them. The CDR3 measures 11 amino acids from cysteine to phenylalanine. Only CDR3 DNA is held: 33 bases, read in frame from base 1. The CDR3 regions of human TCRbeta chains were subjected to immunosequencing. In the authors' own workflow: Repertoire TCRs were matched against a reference library of SARS-CoV-2-specific TCRs generated with the MIRA antigen-specificity platform. Breadth was defined as the fraction of unique TCRs that were SARS-CoV-2-associated. Depth was defined as the fraction of total T cells that were SARS-CoV-2-associated. Using the MIRA data, every spike-specific TCR was mapped to the spike region that the TCR reacted to and assigned to either a CD4 or a CD8 class. Log10-transformed breadth and depth values were compared by one-way ANOVA with Sidak's multiple comparisons tests. TCRdb mirrors the immuneACCESS table, restricted to in-frame sequences. Some clones are absent from its copies; in checked studies, under half trace to an unresolved V gene, and the reason for the others is unknown. The V and J calls and the clone size are those of that table, but D and trimming were determined from the DNA. Across this sample there are 120,000 to 150,000 clones, with around nine tenths seen only once. Roughly 5% of the sample rests with the top ten.

This sample was taken from a study of T cell responses to AZD1222 COVID-19 vaccine listed by TCRdb under 2021. General notes on the study: AZD1222 recipients given second doses at about 4 weeks or at about 12 weeks were pooled, since spike-specific TCR depth and breadth were not found to differ between the two schedules. A total of around 240 trial participants underwent TCR sequencing, of whom 200 to 220 had received two doses of AZD1222 and about 26 had received two doses of the MenACWY control vaccine. Trial participants were enrolled by age into 18-55, 56-69 and 70-plus year subgroups, with 148, 28 and 57 TCR-sequenced participants respectively.

What the authors observed across the whole study: Epitopes outside the regions mutated in the B.1.351 and B.1.1.7 variants were reportedly recognized by nearly half of the unique spike-specific TCRs. Because no day 14 peak-response samples were available, repertoires were characterized only after the peak T cell response. After two AZD1222 doses, spike-specific TCR breadth and depth were significantly higher than at day 0 and than in MenACWY recipients. In the small 56-69-year group, the increase in depth fell short of significance, most likely because of low power. The whole spike protein was spanned by vaccine-associated CD4 TCRs, and dominant responses were seen in regions 160-218 and 743-854. Participants were mostly white British and included more females than males, and it was suggested by the authors that clonal diversity may have been underestimated. Conclusions about previously exposed vaccinees are limited, since just five to seven AZD1222 recipients were seropositive for SARS-CoV-2 at baseline.

The time point label on this specimen signifies: baseline before first vaccination. Vaccinee samples were obtained from the UK trials COV001 and COV002, which included a single-blind randomized controlled phase 2/3 trial of AZD1222 (ChAdOx1 nCoV-19) in healthy adults. For TCRbeta chain sequencing, PBMC samples were collected from trial participants at day 0 and at day 28 after the second dose. This TCR came from an adult in good health. The chain employs TRBV20-1 and TRBJ2-7; the D gene remains uncertain. Specimen: peripheral blood, collected on day 0 of AZD1222 vaccination. CDR3 sequence: CSARQQYEQYF. Read as DNA, the sequence is TGCAGTGCTAGGCAACAGTACGAGCAGTACTTC.